This TCR beta chain was captured in a study of response to subunit inactivated influenza vaccine. This clonotype has more than one count but fewer than ten. This CDR3 is 14 amino acids long. In germline, CDR1 is KGHSH, CDR2 LQKENI. V was clipped by 3 bases and J by 0 bases, with 5 bases between them. TCRdb itself ran the RT-PCR reads through MiXCR, one entry per CDR3 protein. The sample lists about 800,000 distinct CDR3 sequences, roughly 20% occurring once. Here the sequenced sample was PBMCs from blood, taken approximately 5 days after vaccination. This receptor was obtained from a man aged 50-60 years who received an inactivated influenza vaccine. The chain employs TRBV18 and TRBJ2-2; D gene uncertain. In DNA, the CDR3 is TGTGCCAGCTCACCTCTCGCGAACACCGGGGAGCTGTTTTTT. It yields the protein CASSPLANTGELFF.